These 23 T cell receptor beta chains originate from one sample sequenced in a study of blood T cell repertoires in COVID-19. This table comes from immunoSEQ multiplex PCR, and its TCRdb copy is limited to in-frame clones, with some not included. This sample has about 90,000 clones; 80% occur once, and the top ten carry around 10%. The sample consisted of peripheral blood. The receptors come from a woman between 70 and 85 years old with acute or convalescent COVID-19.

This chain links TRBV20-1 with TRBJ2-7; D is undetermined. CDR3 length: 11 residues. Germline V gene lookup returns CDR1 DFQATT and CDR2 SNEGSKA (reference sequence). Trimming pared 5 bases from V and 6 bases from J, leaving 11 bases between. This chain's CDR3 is CSALTLREQYF. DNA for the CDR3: TGCAGTGCTTTAACCCTACGCGAGCAGTACTTC.

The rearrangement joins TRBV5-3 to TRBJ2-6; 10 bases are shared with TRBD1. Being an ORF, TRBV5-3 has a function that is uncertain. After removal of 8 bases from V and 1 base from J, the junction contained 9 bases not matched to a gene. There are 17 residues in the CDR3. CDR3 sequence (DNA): TGTGCCAGGATCCGGGGGACAGGGGTTTCTGGGGCCAACGTCCTGACTTTC. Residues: CARIRGTGVSGANVLTF.

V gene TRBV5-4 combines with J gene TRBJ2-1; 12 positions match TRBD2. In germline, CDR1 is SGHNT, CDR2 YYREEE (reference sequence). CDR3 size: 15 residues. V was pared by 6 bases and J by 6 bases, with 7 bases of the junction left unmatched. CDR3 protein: CASNLGLAGLNEQFF. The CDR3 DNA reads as TGTGCCAGCAACCTCGGACTAGCGGGGCTCAATGAGCAGTTCTTC.

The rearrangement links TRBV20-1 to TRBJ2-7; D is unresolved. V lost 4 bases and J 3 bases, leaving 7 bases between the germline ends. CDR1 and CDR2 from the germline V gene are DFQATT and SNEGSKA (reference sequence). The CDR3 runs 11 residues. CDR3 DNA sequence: TGCAGTGCTACCTATGACTACGAGCAGTACTTC. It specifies CSATYDYEQYF.

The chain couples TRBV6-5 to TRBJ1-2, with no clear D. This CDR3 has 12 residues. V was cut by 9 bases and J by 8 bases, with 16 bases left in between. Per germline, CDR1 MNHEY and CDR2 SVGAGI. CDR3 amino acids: CASRAGPMGYTF. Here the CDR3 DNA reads TGTGCCAGTAGAGCCGGTCCCATGGGCTACACCTTC.

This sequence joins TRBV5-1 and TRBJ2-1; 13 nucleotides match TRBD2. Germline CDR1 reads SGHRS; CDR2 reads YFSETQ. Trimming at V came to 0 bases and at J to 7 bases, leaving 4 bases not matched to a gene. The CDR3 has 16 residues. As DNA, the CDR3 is TGCGCCAGCAGCTTGGGACTAGCGGGAGGATGGAATGAGCAGTTCTTC. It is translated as CASSLGLAGGWNEQFF.

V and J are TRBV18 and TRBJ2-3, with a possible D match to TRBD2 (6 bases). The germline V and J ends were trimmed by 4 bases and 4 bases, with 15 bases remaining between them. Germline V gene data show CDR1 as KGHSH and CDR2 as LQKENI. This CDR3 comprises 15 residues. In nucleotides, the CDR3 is TGTGCCAGCTCACAAAACAGTGGAGGGGCAGATACGCAGTATTTT. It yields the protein CASSQNSGGADTQYF.

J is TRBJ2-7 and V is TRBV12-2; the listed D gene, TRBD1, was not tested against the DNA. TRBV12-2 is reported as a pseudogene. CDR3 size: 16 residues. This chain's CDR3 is CASRLFLRHGPHEQYF. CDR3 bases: TGTGCAAGTCGCTTATTCTTGAGACACGGCCCTCACGAGCAGTACTTC.

The CDR3 reads CATDPGLNQPQHF. The CDR3 nucleotides are TGTGCCACCGATCCAGGGTTAAATCAGCCCCAGCATTTT. This rearrangement joins TRBV6-6 to TRBJ1-5, with D tentatively TRBD1 (5 bases). Germline lookup yields CDR1 MNHNY and CDR2 SVGAGI (reference sequence). The CDR3 runs to 13 residues. The V and J ends lost 10 bases and 4 bases respectively, with 14 bases between them.

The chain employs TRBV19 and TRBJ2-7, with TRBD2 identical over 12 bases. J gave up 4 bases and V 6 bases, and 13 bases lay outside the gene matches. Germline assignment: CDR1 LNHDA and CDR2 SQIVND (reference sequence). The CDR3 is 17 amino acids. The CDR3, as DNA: TGTGCCAGTAGCCCGGAAACCGGGACTAGCGGGCAATACGAGCAGTACTTC. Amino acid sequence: CASSPETGTSGQYEQYF. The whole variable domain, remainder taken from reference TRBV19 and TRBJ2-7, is DGGITQSPKYLFRKEGQNVTLSCEQNLNHDAMYWYRQDPGQGLRLIYYSQIVNDFQKGDIAEGYSVSREKKESFPLTVTSAQKNPTAFYLCASSPETGTSGQYEQYFGPGTRLTVT.

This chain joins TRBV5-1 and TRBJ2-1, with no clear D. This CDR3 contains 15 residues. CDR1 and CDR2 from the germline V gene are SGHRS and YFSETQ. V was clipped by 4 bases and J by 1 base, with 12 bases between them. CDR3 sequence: CASSPMAGSYNEQFF. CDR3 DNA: TGCGCCAGCAGCCCTATGGCCGGGTCCTACAATGAGCAGTTCTTC.

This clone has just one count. CDR3 DNA sequence: TGTGCCAGCAGTTTATCGGGGGGACAGGGGGTTTTTTTAAGAGAAAAACTGTTTTTT. It is translated as CASSLSGGQGVFLREKLFF. The V gene is TRBV28, the J gene TRBJ1-4, with 11 bases lining up with TRBD1. Trimming removed 1 base from V and 8 bases from J; junction bases left unmatched: 15. This CDR3 comprises 19 residues. Per germline, CDR1 MDHEN and CDR2 SYDVKM.

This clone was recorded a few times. The CDR3 sequence: CASSLLSDTYSNQPQHF. The CDR3 DNA reads TGTGCCAGCAGCTTATTATCGGACACCTATAGCAATCAGCCCCAGCATTTT. The chain couples TRBV7-8 to TRBJ1-5, with D possibly being TRBD1 (5 bases). V was shortened by 2 bases and J by 0 bases, with 14 bases between the two germline ends. This CDR3 spans 17 amino acids. Germline CDR1 SGHVS, CDR2 FQNEAQ.

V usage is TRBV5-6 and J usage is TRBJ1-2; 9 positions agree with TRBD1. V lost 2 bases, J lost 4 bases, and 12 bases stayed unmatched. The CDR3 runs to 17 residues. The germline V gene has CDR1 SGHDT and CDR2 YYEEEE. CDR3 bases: TGTGCCAGCAGCTTTCGTGGGACAGGGCAACTCGGCTATGGCTACACCTTC. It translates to CASSFRGTGQLGYGYTF.

The CDR3 reads CATGTSGPTDTQYF. Here the CDR3 DNA reads TGTGCCACTGGGACTAGCGGACCCACAGATACGCAGTATTTT. This sequence joins TRBV5-4 and TRBJ2-3, with 11 bases aligning to TRBD2. CDR1 SGHNT and CDR2 YYREEE come from the germline V gene (reference sequence). This CDR3 has 14 residues. The V gene end was trimmed by 9 bases and the J gene end by 2 bases; junction bases not matched to a gene: 5.

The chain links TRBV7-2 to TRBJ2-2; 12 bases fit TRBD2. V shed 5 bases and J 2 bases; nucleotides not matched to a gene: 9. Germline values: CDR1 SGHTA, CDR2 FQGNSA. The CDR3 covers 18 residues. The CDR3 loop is CASSPELLAGGNTGELFF. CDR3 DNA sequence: TGTGCCAGCAGCCCGGAGCTACTAGCGGGGGGAAACACCGGGGAGCTGTTTTTT. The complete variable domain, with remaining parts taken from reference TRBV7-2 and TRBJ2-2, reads GAGVSQSPSNKVTEKGKDVELRCDPISGHTALYWYRQSLGQGLEFLIYFQGNSAPDKSGLPSDRFSAERTGGSVSTLTIQRTQQEDSAVYLCASSPELLAGGNTGELFFGEGSRLTVL.

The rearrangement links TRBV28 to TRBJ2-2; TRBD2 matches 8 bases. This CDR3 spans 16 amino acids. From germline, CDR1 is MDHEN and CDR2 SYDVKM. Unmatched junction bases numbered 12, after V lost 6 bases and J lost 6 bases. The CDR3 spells CASSTRSPGRAGELFF. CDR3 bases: TGTGCCAGCAGCACCCGGTCCCCCGGGAGGGCCGGGGAGCTGTTTTTT.

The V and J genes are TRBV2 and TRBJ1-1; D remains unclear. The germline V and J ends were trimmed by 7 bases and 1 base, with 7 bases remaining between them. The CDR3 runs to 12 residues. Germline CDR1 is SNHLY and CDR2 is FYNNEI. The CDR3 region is CASMTGNTEAFF. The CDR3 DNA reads TGTGCCAGCATGACGGGGAACACTGAAGCTTTCTTT.

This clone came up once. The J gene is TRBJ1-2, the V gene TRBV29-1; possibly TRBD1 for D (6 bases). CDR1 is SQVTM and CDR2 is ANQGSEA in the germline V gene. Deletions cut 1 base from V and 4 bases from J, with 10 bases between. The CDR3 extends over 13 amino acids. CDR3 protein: CSVEAGAAYGYTF. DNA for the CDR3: TGCAGCGTTGAAGCAGGGGCCGCCTATGGCTACACCTTC.

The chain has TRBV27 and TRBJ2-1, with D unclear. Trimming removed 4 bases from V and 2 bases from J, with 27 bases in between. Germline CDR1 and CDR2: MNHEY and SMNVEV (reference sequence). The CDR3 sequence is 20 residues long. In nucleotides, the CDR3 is TGTGCCAGCAGTTCCCTGGAAGGTGAGATCTTGGCTAGGACCTACAATGAGCAGTTCTTC. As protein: CASSSLEGEILARTYNEQFF.

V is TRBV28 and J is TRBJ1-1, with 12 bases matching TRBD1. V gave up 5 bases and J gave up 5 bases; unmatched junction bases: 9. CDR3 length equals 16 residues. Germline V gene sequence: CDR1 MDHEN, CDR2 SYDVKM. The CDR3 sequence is CASSRPGQGAKTEAFF. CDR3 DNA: TGTGCCAGCAGTCGCCCGGGACAGGGGGCAAAGACTGAAGCTTTCTTT. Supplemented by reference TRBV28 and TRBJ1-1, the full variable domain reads DVKVTQSSRYLVKRTGEKVFLECVQDMDHENMFWYRQDPGLGLRLIYFSYDVKMKEKGDIPEGYSVSREKKERFSLILESASTNQTSMYLCASSRPGQGAKTEAFFGQGTRLTVV.

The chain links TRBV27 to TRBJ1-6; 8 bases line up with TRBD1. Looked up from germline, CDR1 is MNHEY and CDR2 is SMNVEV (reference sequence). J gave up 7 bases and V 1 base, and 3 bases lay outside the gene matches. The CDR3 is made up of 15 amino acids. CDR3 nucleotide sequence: TGTGCCAGCAGTTTATTGTCAGGGGGCAATTCACCCCTCCACTTT. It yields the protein CASSLLSGGNSPLHF.

In DNA, the CDR3 is TGTGCCAGCAGTTGGGCGCCAACCTACGAGCAGTACTTC. This gives the protein CASSWAPTYEQYF. The chain uses TRBV6-5 and TRBJ2-7; D is ambiguous. The V gene's germline CDR1 is MNHEY and CDR2 SVGAGI. There are 13 residues in the CDR3. V lost 4 bases and J 2 bases, leaving 9 bases between the germline ends.